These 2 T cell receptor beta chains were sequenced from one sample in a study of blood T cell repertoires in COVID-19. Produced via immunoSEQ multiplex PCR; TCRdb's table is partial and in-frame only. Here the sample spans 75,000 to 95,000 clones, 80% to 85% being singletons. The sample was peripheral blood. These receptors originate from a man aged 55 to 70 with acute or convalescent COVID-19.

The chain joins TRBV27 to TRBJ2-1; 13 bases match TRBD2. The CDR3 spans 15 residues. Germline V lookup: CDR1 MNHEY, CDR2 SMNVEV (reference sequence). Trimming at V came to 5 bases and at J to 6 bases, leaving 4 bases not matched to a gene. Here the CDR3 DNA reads TGTGCCAGCAGTGTGGGACTAGCGGGGAGCAATGAGCAGTTCTTC. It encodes CASSVGLAGSNEQFF.

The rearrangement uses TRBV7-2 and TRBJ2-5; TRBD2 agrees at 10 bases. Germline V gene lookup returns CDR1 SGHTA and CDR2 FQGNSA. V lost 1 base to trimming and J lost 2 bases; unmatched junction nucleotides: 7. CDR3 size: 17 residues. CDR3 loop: CASSLGVTSGLQETQYF. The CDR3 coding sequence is TGTGCCAGCAGCTTAGGGGTGACTAGCGGGTTGCAAGAGACCCAGTACTTC.